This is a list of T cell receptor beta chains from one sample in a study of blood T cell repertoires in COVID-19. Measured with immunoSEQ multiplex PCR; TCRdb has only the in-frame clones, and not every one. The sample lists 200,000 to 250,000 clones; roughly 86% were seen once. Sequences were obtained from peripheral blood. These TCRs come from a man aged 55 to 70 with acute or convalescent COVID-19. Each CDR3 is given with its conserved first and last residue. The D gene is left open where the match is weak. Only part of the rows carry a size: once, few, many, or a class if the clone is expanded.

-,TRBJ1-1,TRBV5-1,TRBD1,CASSRQGALAEAFF,TGCGCCAGCAGCAGACAGGGGGCGTTGGCTGAAGCTTTCTTT
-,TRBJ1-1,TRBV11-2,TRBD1,CASSLIQGKTEAFF,TGTGCCAGCAGCTTAATACAGGGGAAAACTGAAGCTTTCTTT
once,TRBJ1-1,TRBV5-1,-,CASSLVPGEVYTEAFF,TGCGCCAGCAGCTTGGTTCCCGGGGAGGTGTACACTGAAGCTTTCTTT
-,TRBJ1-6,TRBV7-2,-,CASSIDRSSYNSPLHF,TGTGCCAGCAGTATAGACAGGAGCTCCTATAATTCACCCCTCCACTTT
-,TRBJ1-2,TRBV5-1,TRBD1,CASSQTGAIAYGYTF,TGCGCCAGCAGCCAAACAGGGGCCATCGCCTATGGCTACACCTTC
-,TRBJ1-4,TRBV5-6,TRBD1,CASSATGLGEKLFF,TGTGCCAGCAGCGCGACAGGGTTGGGGGAAAAACTGTTTTTT
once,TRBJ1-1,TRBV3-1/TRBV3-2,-,CASSQGTVMNTEAFF,TGTGCCAGCAGCCAAGGGACAGTCATGAACACTGAAGCTTTCTTT
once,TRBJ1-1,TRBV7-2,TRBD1,CASSRGQTNTEAFF,TGTGCCAGCAGCCGGGGACAGACGAACACTGAAGCTTTCTTT
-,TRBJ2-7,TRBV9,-,CASSVDPGSYEQYF,TGTGCCAGCAGCGTAGATCCGGGGTCCTACGAGCAGTACTTC
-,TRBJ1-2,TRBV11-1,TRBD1,CASSRTGNGDYGYTF,TGTGCCAGCAGCCGGACAGGGAATGGTGACTATGGCTACACCTTC
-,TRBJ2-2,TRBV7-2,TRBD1,CASRGQGFGELFF,TGTGCCAGCAGAGGACAGGGGTTCGGGGAGCTGTTTTTT
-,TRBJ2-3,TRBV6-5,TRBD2,CASRDYNTDTQYF,TGTGCCAGCCGGGACTATAACACAGATACGCAGTATTTT
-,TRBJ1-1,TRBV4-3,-,CASSATGNTEAFF,TGCGCCAGCAGCGCGACAGGGAACACTGAAGCTTTCTTT
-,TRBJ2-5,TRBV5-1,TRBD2,CASSLRGGQETQYF,TGCGCCAGCAGCTTGCGGGGAGGGCAAGAGACCCAGTACTTC
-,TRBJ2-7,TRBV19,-,CASSSSVYEQYF,TGTGCCAGTAGTAGTTCTGTCTACGAGCAGTACTTC
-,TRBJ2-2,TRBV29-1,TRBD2,CSVPSGGWNGELFF,TGCAGCGTCCCTAGCGGGGGGTGGAACGGGGAGCTGTTTTTT
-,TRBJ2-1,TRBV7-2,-,CASSQGGARNNEQFF,TGTGCCAGCAGCCAGGGGGGCGCGCGAAACAATGAGCAGTTCTTC
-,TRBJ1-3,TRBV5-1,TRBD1,CASSLTGGASGNTIYF,TGCGCCAGCAGCTTGACAGGGGGCGCGTCAGGAAACACCATATATTTT
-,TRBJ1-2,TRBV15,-,CATSRDLRGSYGYTF,TGTGCCACCAGCAGAGATCTTAGAGGGTCCTATGGCTACACCTTC
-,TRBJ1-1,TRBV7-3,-,CASSYTPGAEAFF,TGTGCCAGCAGCTATACTCCGGGGGCTGAAGCTTTCTTT
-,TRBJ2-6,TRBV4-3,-,CASSQDTSGANVLTF,TGCGCCAGCAGCCAAGATACTTCTGGGGCCAACGTCCTGACTTTC
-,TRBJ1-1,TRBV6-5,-,CATQDTGRYEAFF,TGTGCCACCCAGGACACAGGGCGTTACGAAGCTTTCTTT
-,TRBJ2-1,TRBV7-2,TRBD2,CASSQVAGGRELFF,TGTGCCAGCAGCCAAGTAGCGGGGGGGCGAGAGTTGTTCTTC
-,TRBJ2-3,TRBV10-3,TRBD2,CATGLAGGLTTSTDTQYF,TGTGCCACTGGACTAGCGGGGGGCCTAACAACTAGCACAGATACGCAGTATTTT
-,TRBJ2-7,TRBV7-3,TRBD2,CASSLSGGPTSKQYF,TGTGCCAGCAGCCTCAGCGGGGGGCCCACCTCCAAGCAGTACTTC
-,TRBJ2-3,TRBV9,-,CASSVVGAGTDTQYF,TGTGCCAGCAGCGTGGTGGGGGCCGGCACAGATACGCAGTATTTT
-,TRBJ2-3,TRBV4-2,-,CASSQLRVTDTQYF,TGTGCCAGCAGCCAACTCCGGGTCACAGATACGCAGTATTTT
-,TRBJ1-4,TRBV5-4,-,CASSSGAVEKLFF,TGTGCCAGCAGCAGCGGGGCGGTTGAAAAACTGTTTTTT
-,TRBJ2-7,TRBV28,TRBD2,CAHSGAYEQYF,TGTGCCCACAGCGGGGCCTACGAGCAGTACTTC
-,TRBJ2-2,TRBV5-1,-,CASSQGQVELFF,TGCGCCAGCAGCCAGGGGCAGGTTGAGCTGTTTTTT
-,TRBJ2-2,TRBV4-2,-,CASSRDRSNTGELFF,TGTGCCAGCAGCCGAGACAGATCGAACACCGGGGAGCTGTTTTTT
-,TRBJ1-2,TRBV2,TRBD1,CASSGQGANGYTF,TGTGCCAGCAGTGGGCAGGGGGCTAATGGCTACACCTTC
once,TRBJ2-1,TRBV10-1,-,CASSGRADSYNEQFF,TGCGCCAGCAGTGGAAGAGCGGACTCCTACAATGAGCAGTTCTTC
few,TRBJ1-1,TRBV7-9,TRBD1,CASSRRAGGDRGTEAFF,TGTGCCAGCAGCCGGAGGGCTGGGGGCGACAGGGGAACTGAAGCTTTCTTT
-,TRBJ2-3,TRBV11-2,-,CASSSPRTSVGADTQYF,TGTGCCAGCAGCTCCCCCCGGACCTCGGTAGGGGCGGATACGCAGTATTTT
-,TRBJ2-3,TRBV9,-,CASSVGGRGLTDTQYF,TGTGCCAGCAGCGTGGGAGGGCGGGGGCTCACAGATACGCAGTATTTT
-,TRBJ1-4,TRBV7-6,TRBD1,CASSPQQGATNEKLFF,TGTGCCAGCAGCCCACAACAGGGGGCAACTAATGAAAAACTGTTTTTT
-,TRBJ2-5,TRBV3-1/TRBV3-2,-,CASSQGGETQYF,TGTGCCAGCAGCCAAGGAGGGGAGACCCAGTACTTC
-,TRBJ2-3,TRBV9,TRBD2,CASSPTSGGVQGTQYF,TGTGCCAGCAGCCCGACTAGCGGGGGAGTGCAGGGTACGCAGTATTTT
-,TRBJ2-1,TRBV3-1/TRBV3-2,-,CASSPTGRAYNEQFF,TGTGCCAGCAGCCCGACGGGGAGAGCCTACAATGAGCAGTTCTTC
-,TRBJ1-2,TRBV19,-,CASSMRRENYGYTF,TGTGCCAGTAGTATGCGGAGGGAAAACTATGGCTACACCTTC
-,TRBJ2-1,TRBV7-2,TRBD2,CASSSGLAGGSYNEQFF,TGTGCCAGCAGCTCCGGACTAGCGGGGGGGTCCTACAATGAGCAGTTCTTC
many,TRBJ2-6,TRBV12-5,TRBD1,CASGLYTGGSSGANVLTF,TGTGCTAGTGGCCTCTACACAGGGGGGAGCTCTGGGGCCAACGTCCTGACTTTC
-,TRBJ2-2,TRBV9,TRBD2,CASSPPGLAVSGELFF,TGTGCCAGCAGCCCACCGGGACTAGCAGTATCCGGGGAGCTGTTTTTT
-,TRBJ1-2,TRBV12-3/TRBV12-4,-,CASSLDSYYGYTF,TGTGCCAGCAGTCTCGACAGCTACTATGGCTACACCTTC
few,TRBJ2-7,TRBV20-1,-,CSASGAGDPYEQYF,TGCAGTGCTAGTGGGGCAGGCGATCCCTACGAGCAGTACTTC
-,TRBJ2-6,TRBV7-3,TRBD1,CASSRTGTSGANVLTF,TGTGCCAGCAGCCGGACAGGGACCTCTGGGGCCAACGTCCTGACTTTC
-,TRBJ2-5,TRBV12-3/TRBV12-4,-,CASSLSGSETQYF,TGTGCCAGCAGTTTATCAGGGTCAGAGACCCAGTACTTC
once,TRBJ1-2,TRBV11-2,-,CASSLSQGSSRYGYTF,TGTGCCAGCAGCCTATCGCAGGGGTCCTCAAGGTATGGCTACACCTTC
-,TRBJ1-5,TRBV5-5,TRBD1,CASSSDGQGLQPQHF,TGTGCCAGCAGCTCCGACGGACAGGGTCTACAGCCCCAGCATTTT
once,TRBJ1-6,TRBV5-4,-,CASGGSSSYNSPLHF,TGTGCCAGCGGGGGCAGTAGCTCCTATAATTCACCCCTCCACTTT
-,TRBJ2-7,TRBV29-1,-,CSVDAGGEQYF,TGCAGCGTTGATGCAGGTGGCGAGCAGTACTTC
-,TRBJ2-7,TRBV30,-,CAWAHSSYEQYF,TGTGCCTGGGCCCATAGCTCCTACGAGCAGTACTTC
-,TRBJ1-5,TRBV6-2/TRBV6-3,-,CASSRTHSGGNQPQHF,TGTGCCAGCAGTCGCACGCACAGTGGTGGCAATCAGCCCCAGCATTTT
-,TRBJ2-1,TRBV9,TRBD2,CASSWGLAGDNEQFF,TGTGCCAGCAGCTGGGGGCTAGCGGGGGACAATGAGCAGTTCTTC
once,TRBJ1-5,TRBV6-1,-,CAVTQGNQPQHF,TGTGCCGTAACACAGGGAAATCAGCCCCAGCATTTT
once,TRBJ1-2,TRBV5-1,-,CASSTEKVGSYGYTF,TGCGCCAGCAGCACGGAGAAGGTGGGTTCCTATGGCTACACCTTC